Each of the 21 T cell receptor beta chains below was sequenced from the same sample in a study of CD8 T cells in Susac syndrome. RNA amounts of about 0.45 to 1 ug underwent reverse transcription with random hexamers. TCRdb passed the immunoSEQ multiplex PCR reads through MiXCR, listing each CDR3 protein once. Of about 69,000 distinct CDR3 sequences in the sample, over 75% were seen once. Sequenced material: CD8+ T cells from PBMCs. Receptor source: a human donor with multiple sclerosis.

This clonotype has only a few counts. The V gene is TRBV3-1, the J gene TRBJ2-2; 7 nucleotides agree with TRBD1. There are 17 residues in the CDR3. V dropped 5 bases and J dropped 5; count of bases not matched to a gene: 14. Germline values: CDR1 LGHDT, CDR2 YNNKEL (reference sequence). The CDR3 DNA reads as TGTGCCAGCAGCACCGAGGAAGGGGGCTATTCGACCGGGGAGCTGTTTTTT. Its protein is CASSTEEGGYSTGELFF.

The rearrangement uses TRBV10-2 and TRBJ1-6; 7 nucleotides match TRBD1. The germline gives CDR1 WSHSY, CDR2 SAAADI. The ends lost 7 bases at V and 11 bases at J; junction bases unmatched: 11. The CDR3 loop spans 14 amino acids. This CDR3 reads CASILRQGVPPLHF. Here the CDR3 DNA reads TGCGCCAGCATTTTGAGGCAGGGGGTTCCACCCCTCCACTTT.

The rearrangement uses TRBV3-1 and TRBJ2-7; D is perhaps TRBD1 or TRBD2 (5 bases each). The CDR3 is 14 amino acids. Trimming left V 2 bases short and J 6 bases short, with 14 bases between. CDR1 and CDR2 from the germline V gene are LGHDT and YNNKEL (reference sequence). CDR3 loop: CASSQTGPVGEQYF. The CDR3 DNA sequence: TGTGCCAGCAGCCAAACGGGACCAGTGGGCGAGCAGTACTTC.

The chain combines TRBV5-5 with TRBJ2-2, with 13 bases identical to TRBD2. Looked up from germline, CDR1 is SGHKS and CDR2 is YYEKEE (reference sequence). The CDR3 length is 15 residues. Germline trimming cut 4 bases from V and 5 bases from J; bases unmatched to any gene: 2. CDR3 residues: CASSGTSGITGELFF. DNA for the CDR3: TGTGCCAGCAGCGGGACTAGCGGGATTACCGGGGAGCTGTTTTTT.

The V gene is TRBV28, the J gene TRBJ2-5; perhaps TRBD2 as D (6 bases). The germline V gene has CDR1 MDHEN and CDR2 SYDVKM. Trimming took off 2 bases at V and 4 bases at J, with 11 bases between the two ends. This CDR3 spans 14 amino acids. This CDR3 reads CASSLPGEAETQYF. CDR3 coding DNA: TGTGCCAGCAGTTTACCGGGAGAGGCAGAGACCCAGTACTTC.

This clonotype was seen just once. This chain links TRBV29-1 with TRBJ1-2; no reliable D call. The CDR3 length is 12 residues. Trimming stripped 8 bases from V and 1 base from J, with 11 bases between. The germline V gene encodes CDR1 SQVTM and CDR2 ANQGSEA. CDR3 coding DNA: TGCAGCACCCGACGGATTAACTATGGCTACACCTTC. Translation gives CSTRRINYGYTF. The variable domain in full, completed from reference TRBV29-1 and TRBJ1-2, reads SAVISQKPSRDICQRGTSLTIQCQVDSQVTMMFWYRQQPGQSLTLIATANQGSEATYESGFVIDKFPISRPNLTFSTLTVSNMSPEDSSIYLCSTRRINYGYTFGSGTRLTVV.

This clonotype appeared once. The chain has TRBV12-3 or TRBV12-4 and TRBJ2-5; D is unresolved. There are 11 residues in the CDR3. The ends were cut back, 1 base at V and 7 bases at J, with 4 bases in the middle. CDR3 in amino acids: CASSLDWTQYF. In DNA, the CDR3 is TGTGCCAGCAGTTTAGATTGGACCCAGTACTTC.

The chain is built from TRBV24-1 and TRBJ2-7; 7 positions agree with TRBD1. Germline assignment: CDR1 KGHDR and CDR2 SFDVKD. This CDR3 has 14 residues. V trimming: 5 bases; J trimming: 2 bases; junction bases outside the gene matches: 5. The chain's CDR3 is CATSGPGQPYEQYF. CDR3 bases: TGTGCCACCAGTGGCCCGGGACAGCCCTACGAGCAGTACTTC.

This clonotype was counted only a few times. The chain links TRBV24-1 to TRBJ1-1; D might be TRBD1 (5 bases). Germline V gene sequence: CDR1 KGHDR, CDR2 SFDVKD. The CDR3 consists of 12 residues. The V end was cut by 3 bases, the J end by 6 bases, with 7 bases between. The CDR3 region is CATSDLGAEAFF. Here the CDR3 DNA reads TGTGCCACCAGTGATCTGGGGGCTGAAGCTTTCTTT.

The V gene is TRBV27, the J gene TRBJ2-2; D unresolved. V was cut by 8 bases and J by 7 bases, with 11 bases left in between. The V gene's germline CDR1 is MNHEY and CDR2 SMNVEV (reference sequence). CDR3 length: 12 residues. In DNA form, the CDR3 reads TGTGCCAGCGGACCCCGTAACGGGGAGCTGTTTTTT. It is translated as CASGPRNGELFF.

The V gene is TRBV12-3 or TRBV12-4, the J gene TRBJ2-1; D assignment may be TRBD1 or TRBD2 (5 bases each). V was shortened by 6 bases and J by 6 bases, with 18 bases between the two germline ends. The CDR3 consists of 15 residues. In DNA form, the CDR3 reads TGTGCCAGCAGCCAAGGGGTGGAACTAGTCAATGAGCAGTTCTTC. The encoded protein is CASSQGVELVNEQFF.

The chain uses TRBV10-3 and TRBJ2-5; 9 bases are a match to TRBD1. The CDR3 has 14 amino acids. From germline, CDR1 is ENHRY and CDR2 SYGVKD. V was pared by 5 bases and J by 3 bases, with 4 bases of the junction left unmatched. CDR3 sequence reads: CAISPGQGEETQYF. CDR3 bases: TGTGCCATCAGTCCGGGACAGGGAGAAGAGACCCAGTACTTC.

This clonotype was seen a single time. The chain employs TRBV20-1 and TRBJ2-1; D is possibly TRBD1 (6 bases). The CDR3 loop spans 15 amino acids. V lost 6 bases to trimming and J lost 4 bases, with 19 bases between them. The germline gives CDR1 DFQATT, CDR2 SNEGSKA (reference sequence). CDR3 in amino acids: CSAPLGAIDYNEQFF. DNA of the CDR3: TGCAGTGCCCCCTTGGGGGCTATAGATTACAATGAGCAGTTCTTC.

This clonotype appeared a few times. This chain connects TRBV20-1 to TRBJ2-7; D unclear. The germline V gene encodes CDR1 DFQATT and CDR2 SNEGSKA (reference sequence). The CDR3 runs 15 residues. V gave up 0 bases and J gave up 0 bases, with 12 bases separating them. This CDR3 reads CSARDRPTNSYEQYF. In nucleotides, the CDR3 is TGCAGTGCTAGAGATCGACCCACGAACTCCTACGAGCAGTACTTC.

A single count supports this clonotype. The V and J genes are TRBV3-1 and TRBJ1-1; TRBD1 is a possible D gene (5 bases). The CDR3 is 15 residues long. Trimming left V 5 bases short and J 2 bases short, with 15 bases between. In germline, CDR1 is LGHDT, CDR2 YNNKEL (reference sequence). The CDR3 DNA reads as TGTGCCAGCAGCGTTCAGGGTCCGGGCAACACTGAAGCTTTCTTT. This codes for CASSVQGPGNTEAFF.

The chain joins TRBV20-1 to TRBJ2-7; tentatively, D is TRBD2 (6 bases). The V end was cut by 0 bases, the J end by 2 bases, with 17 bases between. The CDR3 spans 16 residues. In germline, CDR1 is DFQATT, CDR2 SNEGSKA (reference sequence). The CDR3 bases are TGCAGTGCTAGAGATCCAGGGTCTAGCGAGCCCTACGAGCAGTACTTC. Translating gives CSARDPGSSEPYEQYF.

The chain joins TRBV10-3 to TRBJ2-5; TRBD2 matches 8 bases. Germline assignment: CDR1 ENHRY and CDR2 SYGVKD. After removal of 2 bases from V and 4 bases from J, the junction contained 15 bases not matched to a gene. The CDR3 runs to 18 residues. Here the CDR3 reads CAISEMVSGSFGRETQYF. The DNA for the CDR3 is TGTGCCATCAGTGAGATGGTCAGCGGGAGTTTTGGGCGAGAGACCCAGTACTTC.

The rearrangement links TRBV20-1 to TRBJ2-1; D call uncertain. There are 13 residues in the CDR3. From germline, CDR1 is DFQATT and CDR2 SNEGSKA (reference sequence). Trimming cost V 3 bases and J 7 bases, with 13 bases left between them. The CDR3 sequence is CSASGSKVNEQFF. The CDR3 coding sequence is TGCAGTGCTAGCGGGTCAAAGGTGAATGAGCAGTTCTTC.

This sequence joins TRBV6-5 and TRBJ2-1; D is uncertain. Germline CDR1 MNHEY, CDR2 SVGAGI. This CDR3 region has 12 residues. V gave up 5 bases and J gave up 8 bases, with 10 bases separating them. CDR3 residues: CASSTLSYEQFF. The CDR3 DNA sequence: TGTGCCAGCAGTACCTTAAGCTATGAGCAGTTCTTC.

The gene calls are TRBV11-2 and TRBJ2-4; D ambiguous. Germline V CDR1 and CDR2: SGHAT, FQNNGV. V was shortened by 3 bases and J by 4 bases, with 10 bases between the two germline ends. CDR3 length: 14 residues. The DNA for the CDR3 is TGTGCCAGCAGCTTGGTAGGGTTTAAAAACATTCAGTACTTC. Translation: CASSLVGFKNIQYF.

The V gene is TRBV28, the J gene TRBJ1-1; D is ambiguous. The CDR3 is made up of 12 amino acids. Germline V CDR1 and CDR2: MDHEN, SYDVKM. V lost 3 bases and J lost 3, with 5 bases in between. CDR3 coding DNA: TGTGCCAGCAGTTTTCAGGACACTGAAGCTTTCTTT. Its protein product is CASSFQDTEAFF.